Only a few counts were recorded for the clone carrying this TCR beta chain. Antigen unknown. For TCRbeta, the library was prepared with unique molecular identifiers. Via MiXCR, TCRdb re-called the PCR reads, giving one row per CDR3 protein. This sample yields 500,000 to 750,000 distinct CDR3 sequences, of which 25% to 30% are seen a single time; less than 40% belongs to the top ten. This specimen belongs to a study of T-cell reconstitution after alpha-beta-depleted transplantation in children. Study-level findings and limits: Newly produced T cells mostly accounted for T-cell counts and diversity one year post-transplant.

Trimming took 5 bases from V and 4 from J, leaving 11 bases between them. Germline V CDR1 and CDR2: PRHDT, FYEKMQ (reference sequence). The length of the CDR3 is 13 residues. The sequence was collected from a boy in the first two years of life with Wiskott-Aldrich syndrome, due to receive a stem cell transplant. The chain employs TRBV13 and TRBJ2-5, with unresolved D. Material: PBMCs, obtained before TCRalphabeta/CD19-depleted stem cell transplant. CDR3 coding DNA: TGTGCCAGCAGCCTCAGACTTACAGAGACCCAGTACTTC. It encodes CASSLRLTETQYF. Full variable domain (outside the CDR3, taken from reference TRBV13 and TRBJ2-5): AAGVIQSPRHLIKEKRETATLKCYPIPRHDTVYWYQQGPGQDPQFLISFYEKMQSDKGSIPDRFSAQQFSDYHSELNMSSLELGDSALYFCASSLRLTETQYFGPGTRLLVL.